This T cell receptor beta chain was identified in a study of blood T cell repertoires in COVID-19. Study summary: From T cells, B-cell-depleted T cells, or PBMCs came the material, which was cDNA or gDNA.

This clone was recorded a few times. The CDR3 runs 15 residues. Germline CDR1 is MNHEY and CDR2 is SVGAGI. Trimming stripped 5 bases from V and 1 base from J, with 14 bases between. Profiling relied on immunoSEQ multiplex PCR, and the TCRdb table lists in-frame clones only, not all of them. The data hold approximately 160,000 clones, with around 80% observed a single time. The chain carries TRBV6-5 and TRBJ1-1, with D possibly being TRBD1 (5 bases). The receptor was isolated from a woman of 80 years or more with acute or convalescent COVID-19. Sequencing used peripheral blood. CDR3 sequence: CASSRRGLRNTEAFF. The CDR3 bases are TGTGCCAGCAGTAGGAGGGGTCTGAGGAACACTGAAGCTTTCTTT.